A selection of T cell receptor beta chains follows, all from one sample in a study of radiotherapy plus CTLA-4 blockade in lung cancer. The repertoire was sequenced with immunoSEQ multiplex PCR; TCRdb's copy has only in-frame clones and lacks some. The sample records about 80,000 clones, 78% being singletons. This sample comprised peripheral blood, obtained from a patient treated with radiotherapy plus ipilimumab. The receptors here all came from a human donor with non-small cell lung cancer whose response to radiotherapy plus ipilimumab could not be evaluated. Some clones in this sample may be carry-over from other donors' samples. CDR3s include the opening cysteine and the closing phenylalanine or tryptophan. The D gene is left open where the match is weak. The size field is filled for only some rows; it gives once, few, many or a size class.

D gene,clone size,J gene,V gene,CDR3 protein,CDR3 DNA
-,-,TRBJ2-6,TRBV28,CASSFAGAGSGANVLTF,TGTGCCAGCAGTTTTGCGGGGGCAGGATCTGGGGCCAACGTCCTGACTTTC
TRBD1,once,TRBJ1-1,TRBV7-8,CASSWTRPGQGINEIAGTEAFF,TGTGCCAGCAGCTGGACCCGACCGGGACAGGGGATAAACGAGATCGCGGGCACTGAAGCTTTCTTT
-,few,TRBJ2-7,TRBV7-8,CASSSYSYEQYF,TGTGCCAGCAGCTCCTACTCCTACGAGCAGTACTTC
-,-,TRBJ2-5,TRBV27,CASSLLAEQETQYF,TGTGCCAGCAGTTTACTCGCGGAGCAAGAGACCCAGTACTTC
TRBD1,few,TRBJ1-2,TRBV7-9,CASSSAGTGYTF,TGTGCCAGCAGCTCCGCCGGGACAGGTTACACCTTC
-,few,TRBJ1-1,TRBV9,CASSQVGGVGAFF,TGTGCCAGCAGCCAAGTAGGAGGGGTAGGTGCTTTCTTT
-,-,TRBJ1-2,TRBV4-1,CASSQDPSANYGYTF,TGCGCCAGCAGCCAAGATCCGTCGGCTAACTATGGCTACACCTTC
-,few,TRBJ1-2,TRBV6-1,CASSEGSSLNYGYTF,TGTGCCAGCAGTGAAGGCAGTAGCCTTAACTATGGCTACACCTTC
TRBD1,-,TRBJ1-1,TRBV7-2,CASSWGQMNTEAFF,TGTGCCAGCAGCTGGGGACAGATGAACACTGAAGCTTTCTTT
TRBD1,-,TRBJ2-7,TRBV2,CASRASPGQGSYEQYF,TGTGCCAGCAGGGCTTCTCCGGGACAGGGGTCCTACGAGCAGTACTTC
TRBD2,-,TRBJ2-5,TRBV5-1,CASSLGGGQETQYF,TGCGCCAGCAGCTTGGGCGGGGGCCAAGAGACCCAGTACTTC
-,-,TRBJ2-3,TRBV6-1,CASSEVWERPSTDTQYF,TGTGCCAGCAGTGAAGTTTGGGAGCGTCCTAGCACAGATACGCAGTATTTT
TRBD1,-,TRBJ1-3,TRBV28,CASGTGGFGVSGNTIYF,TGTGCCAGCGGGACAGGGGGCTTCGGGGTCTCTGGAAACACCATATATTTT
TRBD1,-,TRBJ2-7,TRBV4-2,CASSQQGGTGGYEQYF,TGTGCCAGCAGCCAACAGGGGGGGACAGGGGGCTACGAGCAGTACTTC
TRBD2,-,TRBJ2-5,TRBV4-1,CASSQRYDGGAETQYF,TGCGCCAGCAGCCAAAGATATGACGGGGGGGCGGAGACCCAGTACTTC
TRBD1,-,TRBJ1-2,TRBV28,CASSSAGTGGRSDYGYTF,TGTGCCAGCAGTTCCGCCGGGACAGGGGGCCGAAGCGACTATGGCTACACCTTC